The 6 T cell receptor beta chains listed next were all sequenced from one sample in a study of T cell repertoires in cytomegalovirus infection. Each CDR3 protein is one row after TCRdb ran MiXCR on the reads. The sample holds 450,000 to 600,000 distinct CDR3 sequences, approximately 10% seen once. Sequencing was done on a sample of PBMCs. The receptors were gathered from a human donor in good health (CMV status not recorded). Some clones in this sample may be carry-over from other donors' samples.

This clonotype was counted at least ten times. The genes are TRBV7-6 and TRBJ2-1, with 15 bases that match TRBD2. CDR1 SGHVS and CDR2 FNYEAQ come from the germline V gene. This CDR3 has 20 residues. Unmatched junction bases numbered 9, after V lost 3 bases and J lost 0 bases. The DNA for the CDR3 is TGTGCCAGCAGCTTGGGGGCCGGGACTAGCGGGAGGCACTCCTACAATGAGCAGTTCTTC. Translation gives CASSLGAGTSGRHSYNEQFF.

The CDR3 coding sequence is TGTGCCATCCGGGACAACGACGAGCAGTACTTC. This sequence encodes CAIRDNDEQYF. The chain has TRBV10-3 and TRBJ2-7, with a possible D match to TRBD1 (6 bases). Trimming took 8 bases from V and 5 from J, leaving 10 bases between them. The CDR3 has 11 amino acids. CDR1 ENHRY and CDR2 SYGVKD come from the germline V gene.

This clonotype appeared many times. The J gene is TRBJ2-1, the V gene TRBV12-5; 7 positions match TRBD2. CDR1 LGHNT and CDR2 FRNRAP come from the germline V gene. CDR3 length: 14 residues. V was clipped by 6 bases and J by 2 bases; unmatched bases: 4. The CDR3 spells CASGARETYNEQFF. In DNA form, the CDR3 reads TGTGCTAGTGGAGCGCGGGAGACCTACAATGAGCAGTTCTTC. The variable domain in full, completed from reference TRBV12-5 and TRBJ2-1, reads DARVTQTPRHKVTEMGQEVTMRCQPILGHNTVFWYRQTMMQGLELLAYFRNRAPLDDSGMPKDRFSAEMPDATLATLKIQPSEPRDSAVYFCASGARETYNEQFFGPGTRLTVL.

This clonotype was seen many times. This chain links TRBV29-1 with TRBJ1-4; D is unresolved. V was shortened by 5 bases and J by 8 bases, with 6 bases between the two germline ends. The CDR3 loop spans 10 amino acids. Germline CDR1 SQVTM, CDR2 ANQGSEA. The CDR3 DNA follows: TGCAGCGTTCGTGAGGAAAAACTGTTTTTT. As protein: CSVREEKLFF.

The chain uses TRBV4-1 and TRBJ2-1; 7 bases fit TRBD2. This CDR3 contains 16 residues. Looked up from germline, CDR1 is MGHRA and CDR2 is YSYEKL. Germline trimming cut 5 bases from V and 0 bases from J; bases unmatched to any gene: 7. CDR3 in amino acids: CASSKGLADSYNEQFF. The CDR3 DNA reads TGCGCCAGCAGCAAAGGCCTAGCGGACTCCTACAATGAGCAGTTCTTC.

The chain uses TRBV19 and TRBJ1-1; D gene uncertain. The germline V gene has CDR1 LNHDA and CDR2 SQIVND (reference sequence). The V end lost 5 bases, the J end lost 0 bases, and 13 bases lay between the germline ends. This CDR3 spans 15 amino acids. The CDR3 region has the DNA TGTGCCAGTAGTCCCCGTGGGAGATTGAACACTGAAGCTTTCTTT. It codes for CASSPRGRLNTEAFF.